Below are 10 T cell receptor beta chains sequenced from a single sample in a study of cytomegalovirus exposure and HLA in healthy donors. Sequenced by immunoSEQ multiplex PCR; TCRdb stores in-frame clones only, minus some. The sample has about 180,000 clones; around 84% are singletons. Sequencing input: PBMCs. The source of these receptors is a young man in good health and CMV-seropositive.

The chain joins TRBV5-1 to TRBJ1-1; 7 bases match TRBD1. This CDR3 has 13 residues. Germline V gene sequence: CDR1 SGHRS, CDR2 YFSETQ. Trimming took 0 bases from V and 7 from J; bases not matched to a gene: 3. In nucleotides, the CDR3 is TGCGCCAGCAGCTTGGGGACAGGCGTTGAAGCTTTCTTT. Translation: CASSLGTGVEAFF. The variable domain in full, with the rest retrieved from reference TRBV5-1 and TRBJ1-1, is KAGVTQTPRYLIKTRGQQVTLSCSPISGHRSVSWYQQTPGQGLQFLFEYFSETQRNKGNFPGRFSGRQFSNSRSEMNVSTLELGDSALYLCASSLGTGVEAFFGQGTRLTVV.

The CDR3 region has the DNA TGTGCCAGTAGTATTGGACCACCTCTAGCGCCAGACAATGAGCAGTTCTTC. Translated, it gives CASSIGPPLAPDNEQFF. The rearrangement uses TRBV19 and TRBJ2-1; tentative D call: TRBD2 (6 bases). The CDR3 extends over 17 amino acids. The germline CDR1 and CDR2 sequences are LNHDA and SQIVND (reference sequence). Between the trimmed V and J ends, which lost 3 bases and 5 bases, there was a span of 20 bases.

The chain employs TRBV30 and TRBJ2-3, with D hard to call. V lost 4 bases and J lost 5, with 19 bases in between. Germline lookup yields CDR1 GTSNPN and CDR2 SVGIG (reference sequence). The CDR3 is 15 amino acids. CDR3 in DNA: TGTGCCTGGACCCGGTTCCCGTCCTCCCGAGATACGCAGTATTTT. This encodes CAWTRFPSSRDTQYF.

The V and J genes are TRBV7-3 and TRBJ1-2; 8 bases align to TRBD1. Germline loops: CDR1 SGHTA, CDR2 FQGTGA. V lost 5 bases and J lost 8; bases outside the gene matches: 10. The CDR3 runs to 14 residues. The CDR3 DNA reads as TGTGCCAGCAGCACCTTTGGGACAGGAGAGGGCTACACCTTC. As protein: CASSTFGTGEGYTF.

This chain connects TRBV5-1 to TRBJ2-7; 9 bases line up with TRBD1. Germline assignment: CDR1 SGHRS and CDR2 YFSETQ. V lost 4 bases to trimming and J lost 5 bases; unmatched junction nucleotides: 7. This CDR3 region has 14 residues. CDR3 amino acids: CASSPGTGLDEQYF. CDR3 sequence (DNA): TGCGCCAGCAGCCCCGGGACAGGGTTGGACGAGCAGTACTTC.

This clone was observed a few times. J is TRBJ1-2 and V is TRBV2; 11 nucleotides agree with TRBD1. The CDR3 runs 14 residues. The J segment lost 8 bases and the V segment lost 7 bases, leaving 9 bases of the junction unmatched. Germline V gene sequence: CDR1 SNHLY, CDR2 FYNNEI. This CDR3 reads CASMYGTGGLGYTF. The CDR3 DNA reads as TGTGCCAGCATGTACGGGACAGGGGGACTGGGCTACACCTTC.

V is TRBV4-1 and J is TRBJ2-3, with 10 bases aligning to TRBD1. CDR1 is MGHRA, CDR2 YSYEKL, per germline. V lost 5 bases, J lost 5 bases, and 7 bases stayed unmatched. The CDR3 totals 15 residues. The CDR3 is CASSFRQGAKDTQYF. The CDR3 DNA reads TGCGCCAGCAGCTTTCGACAGGGGGCAAAAGATACGCAGTATTTT.

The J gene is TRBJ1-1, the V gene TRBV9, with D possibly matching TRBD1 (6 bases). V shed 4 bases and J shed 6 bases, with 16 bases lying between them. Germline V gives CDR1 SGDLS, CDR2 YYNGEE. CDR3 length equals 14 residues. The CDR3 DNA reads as TGTGCCAGCAGCACCCTGGGGGCGAAGTCTGAAGCTTTCTTT. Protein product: CASSTLGAKSEAFF.

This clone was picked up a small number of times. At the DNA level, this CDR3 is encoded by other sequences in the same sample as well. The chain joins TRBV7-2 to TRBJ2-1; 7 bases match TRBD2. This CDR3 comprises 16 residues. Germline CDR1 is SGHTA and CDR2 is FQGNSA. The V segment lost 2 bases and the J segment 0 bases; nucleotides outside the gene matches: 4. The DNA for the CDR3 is TGTGCCAGCAGCTTAACGGGAGGTGTCTCCTACAATGAGCAGTTCTTC. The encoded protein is CASSLTGGVSYNEQFF.

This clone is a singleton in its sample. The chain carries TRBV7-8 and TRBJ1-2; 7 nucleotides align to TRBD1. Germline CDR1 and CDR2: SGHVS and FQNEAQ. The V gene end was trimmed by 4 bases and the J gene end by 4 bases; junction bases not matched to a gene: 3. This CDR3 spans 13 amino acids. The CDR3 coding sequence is TGTGCCAGCAGCTCGGGACAGCTCTATGGCTACACCTTC. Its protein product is CASSSGQLYGYTF.